The T cell receptor (beta chain) described here comes from a study of cytomegalovirus exposure and HLA in healthy donors. Unmatched junction bases numbered 6, after V lost 4 bases and J lost 10 bases. Germline CDR1 is SGHTA and CDR2 is FQGNSA. The CDR3 is 13 amino acids. On this clone itself: As yet, its antigen is unknown.

Findings and caveats of the study: Later work associated 16,951 TCR beta sequences with HLA alleles at 0.05 false discovery rate. The availability of immune exposure information extended only to CMV serostatus.

PCR involved 60 Vbeta and 13 Jbeta primers. In the original workflow: Approximately 12 million of tens of millions of unique TCR beta chains were shared, per a later count. TCRdb keeps only in-frame clones here, not all; method: immunoSEQ multiplex PCR. The V and J calls and the clone size are those of that table, but D and trimming were determined from the DNA. The sample consists of 200,000 to 250,000 clones, more than 75% of them appearing once. The source of this sequence is a human donor in good health. Sequenced input: PBMCs. The chain uses TRBV7-2 and TRBJ2-1; TRBD1 agrees at 8 bases. The CDR3 DNA reads as TGTGCCAGCAGCTATACAAGGGACAGGGAGCAGTTCTTC. It codes for CASSYTRDREQFF.